The 30 T cell receptor beta chains below were found in one sample sequenced in a study of blood T cell repertoires in COVID-19. TCRdb keeps only in-frame clones here, not all; method: immunoSEQ multiplex PCR. The table includes a few hundred thousand clones, 75% to 90% detected once. The source material was PBMCs or T cells enriched from blood (not recorded which). Receptor source: a woman aged 50 to 60 who had recovered from COVID-19.

This clone was counted between two and nine times. The chain uses TRBV7-9 and TRBJ1-2; 7 bases match TRBD1. The CDR3 contains 16 residues. Germline V gives CDR1 SEHNR, CDR2 FQNEAQ (reference sequence). Trimming cost V 5 bases and J 0 bases; bases outside gene matches: 9. The CDR3 sequence: CASSVTGVSSNYGYTF. CDR3 DNA sequence: TGTGCCAGCAGCGTCACAGGGGTGTCCTCTAACTATGGCTACACCTTC.

The gene calls are TRBV2 and TRBJ2-7; 7 bases match TRBD1. With 4 bases clipped from V and 0 bases from J, the junction kept 6 bases outside the gene matches. Germline V gives CDR1 SNHLY, CDR2 FYNNEI. The CDR3 has 15 amino acids. This CDR3 reads CASSGRTGHSYEQYF. The DNA of the CDR3 is TGTGCCAGCAGTGGGCGGACAGGTCACTCCTACGAGCAGTACTTC.

The chain employs TRBV27 and TRBJ2-3; 7 bases are shared with TRBD2. Germline V gene data show CDR1 as MNHEY and CDR2 as SMNVEV (reference sequence). The CDR3 is 13 amino acids. The V segment lost 3 bases and the J segment 3 bases; nucleotides outside the gene matches: 0. CDR3 loop: CASSLRETDTQYF. Here the CDR3 DNA reads TGTGCCAGCAGTTTGCGGGAGACAGATACGCAGTATTTT.

The chain combines TRBV6-1 with TRBJ2-1; no definite D call. Germline V gives CDR1 MNHNS, CDR2 SASEGT. The CDR3 has 15 amino acids. V gave up 3 bases and J gave up 4 bases, with 13 bases separating them. The CDR3 nucleotides read TGTGCCAGCAGTGAGGAGCGCAACCTATACAATGAGCAGTTCTTC. Encoded protein: CASSEERNLYNEQFF.

The rearrangement uses TRBV5-1 and TRBJ1-1; D is unclear. The CDR3 spans 14 residues. V shed 3 bases and J shed 6 bases, with 15 bases lying between them. Germline V gene data show CDR1 as SGHRS and CDR2 as YFSETQ. CDR3 in amino acids: CASSSRPLGAEAFF. CDR3 in DNA: TGCGCCAGCAGCTCTCGACCCCTGGGCGCTGAAGCTTTCTTT.

The rearrangement uses TRBV7-9 and TRBJ1-5; D unclear. The CDR3 has 11 amino acids. Looked up from germline, CDR1 is SEHNR and CDR2 is FQNEAQ (reference sequence). Between the trimmed V and J ends, which lost 5 bases and 10 bases, there was a span of 9 bases. CDR3 nucleotide sequence: TGTGCCAGCAGCGCAATCGGTCCCCAGCATTTT. Its protein is CASSAIGPQHF.

The gene calls are TRBV7-9 and TRBJ1-2, with D maybe TRBD1 (5 bases). Germline CDR1 SEHNR, CDR2 FQNEAQ (reference sequence). This CDR3 is built from 13 residues. V shed 4 bases and J shed 0 bases, with 6 bases lying between them. The CDR3 DNA follows: TGTGCCAGCAGCTCGACAGCTAACTATGGCTACACCTTC. Translation: CASSSTANYGYTF.

This clone was picked up a small number of times. CDR3 residues: CASSLGDRGAYEQYF. The CDR3 region has the DNA TGTGCCAGCAGTTTAGGGGACAGGGGGGCCTACGAGCAGTACTTC. The chain uses TRBV27 and TRBJ2-7, with 11 positions matching TRBD1. Losses at the gene ends were 2 bases for V and 2 bases for J; bases not matched to a gene: 2. CDR3 length: 15 residues. Per germline, CDR1 MNHEY and CDR2 SMNVEV (reference sequence).

This chain connects TRBV7-9 to TRBJ2-5, with D maybe TRBD1 (5 bases). The germline V gene has CDR1 SEHNR and CDR2 FQNEAQ (reference sequence). V lost 5 bases and J lost 4, with 17 bases in between. The CDR3 loop spans 15 amino acids. The CDR3 loop reads CASSPNLQGSETQYF. The DNA of the CDR3 is TGTGCCAGCAGCCCGAACCTCCAGGGTTCAGAGACCCAGTACTTC.

The V gene is TRBV5-6, the J gene TRBJ2-5, with 9 bases aligning to TRBD1. J gave up 5 bases and V 1 base, and 9 bases lay outside the gene matches. The CDR3 loop spans 16 amino acids. Germline assignment: CDR1 SGHDT and CDR2 YYEEEE. As DNA, the CDR3 is TGTGCCAGCAGCTTGCTGCGGGACAGGGCGGGGGAGACCCAGTACTTC. Translating gives CASSLLRDRAGETQYF.

This chain links TRBV7-2 with TRBJ2-1, with 8 bases aligning to TRBD2. Looked up from germline, CDR1 is SGHTA and CDR2 is FQGNSA. With V trimmed by 5 bases and J by 6 bases, 9 bases remained unmatched. This CDR3 has 15 amino acids. Here the CDR3 DNA reads TGTGCCAGCAGCCCGACCGGGACTAGTGGCAATGAGCAGTTCTTC. It codes for CASSPTGTSGNEQFF.

The chain couples TRBV24-1 to TRBJ1-1, with D possibly TRBD1 on 5 matching bases. The length of the CDR3 is 16 residues. The ends were cut back, 0 bases at V and 1 base at J, with 11 bases in the middle. Per germline, CDR1 KGHDR and CDR2 SFDVKD. CDR3 sequence: CATSDLPGRGNTEAFF. The CDR3 bases are TGTGCCACCAGTGATTTGCCAGGGAGGGGGAACACTGAAGCTTTCTTT.

CDR3 region: CASSLTGSGNEKLFF. The CDR3 DNA reads TGTGCCAGCAGCTTAACGGGATCGGGTAATGAAAAACTGTTTTTT. The V and J genes are TRBV7-9 and TRBJ1-4; D not resolved. CDR3 length: 15 residues. V gave up 2 bases and J gave up 4 bases, with 11 bases separating them. Germline lookup yields CDR1 SEHNR and CDR2 FQNEAQ (reference sequence).

The chain links TRBV6-5 to TRBJ1-1, with 11 nucleotides matching TRBD1. Trimming cost V 0 bases and J 7 bases; bases outside gene matches: 1. The CDR3 extends over 14 amino acids. CDR1 is MNHEY, CDR2 SVGAGI, per germline. CDR3 sequence (DNA): TGTGCCAGCAGTTACTCGGGACAGGGGGGTGAAGCTTTCTTT. Its protein product is CASSYSGQGGEAFF.

This chain links TRBV7-9 with TRBJ1-4; weak D call: TRBD1 (6 bases). V lost 5 bases, J lost 8 bases, and 15 bases lay in between. The V gene's germline CDR1 is SEHNR and CDR2 FQNEAQ (reference sequence). This CDR3 region has 14 residues. CDR3: CASSTTGLREKLFF. DNA of the CDR3: TGTGCCAGCAGCACCACAGGGTTGAGGGAAAAACTGTTTTTT.

V usage is TRBV10-3 and J usage is TRBJ2-5, with 8 nucleotides matching TRBD1. Trimming cost V 5 bases and J 4 bases; bases outside gene matches: 6. The CDR3 totals 14 residues. Germline V gives CDR1 ENHRY, CDR2 SYGVKD. CDR3 sequence reads: CAISKDRGGETQYF. CDR3 DNA: TGTGCCATCAGTAAAGACAGGGGTGGAGAGACCCAGTACTTC.

The chain recombines TRBV29-1 with TRBJ2-3, with 9 bases aligning to TRBD2. Germline V lookup: CDR1 SQVTM, CDR2 ANQGSEA. V lost 4 bases to trimming and J lost 4 bases; unmatched junction nucleotides: 9. The CDR3 has 15 amino acids. CDR3 region: CSVGGSSGGPDTQYF. CDR3 nucleotides: TGCAGCGTTGGTGGGAGTAGCGGGGGTCCAGATACGCAGTATTTT.

In DNA form, the CDR3 reads TGTGCCAGCAGTTTAATATCGGCAACTAATGAAAAACTGTTTTTT. This translates into CASSLISATNEKLFF. The gene calls are TRBV27 and TRBJ1-4; D uncertain. Germline CDR1 MNHEY, CDR2 SMNVEV (reference sequence). This CDR3 spans 15 amino acids. V was shortened by 2 bases and J by 0 bases, with 7 bases between the two germline ends.

This clone was seen a handful of times. The V call is TRBV7-9, the J call TRBJ1-2; 9 nucleotides align to TRBD1. CDR3 size: 16 residues. Trimming removed 5 bases from V and 4 bases from J; junction bases left unmatched: 11. Germline V CDR1 and CDR2: SEHNR, FQNEAQ (reference sequence). The CDR3 DNA reads TGTGCCAGCAGCAGAGATCCGGGACAGGGCTTCTATGGCTACACCTTC. This sequence encodes CASSRDPGQGFYGYTF.

This clone was detected only a few times. The chain carries TRBV6-5 and TRBJ1-1; D may be TRBD1 (5 bases). V was clipped by 8 bases and J by 2 bases, with 15 bases between them. The CDR3 runs to 14 residues. The germline V gene encodes CDR1 MNHEY and CDR2 SVGAGI. The CDR3 region is CASRGGAGNTEAFF. CDR3 DNA: TGTGCCAGCCGAGGAGGGGCAGGAAACACTGAAGCTTTCTTT.

This sequence joins TRBV10-1 and TRBJ1-1, with 7 bases lining up with TRBD1. CDR3 size: 17 residues. Germline trimming cut 3 bases from V and 1 base from J; bases unmatched to any gene: 11. CDR1 and CDR2 from the germline V gene are WNHNN and SYGVQD (reference sequence). CDR3: CASSEPRTTGRNTEAFF. The CDR3 nucleotides read TGCGCCAGCAGTGAACCCCGAACGACAGGGAGGAACACTGAAGCTTTCTTT.

This sequence joins TRBV28 and TRBJ2-7, with a weak D call TRBD1 (5 bases). In germline, CDR1 is MDHEN, CDR2 SYDVKM. The CDR3 covers 16 residues. V lost 1 base to trimming and J lost 1 base, with 14 bases between them. CDR3 loop: CASSLSLQAASYEQYF. The CDR3 DNA reads as TGTGCCAGCAGTTTATCTTTACAGGCGGCATCCTACGAGCAGTACTTC.

This chain joins TRBV27 and TRBJ1-2; 9 bases map to TRBD1. Germline CDR1 MNHEY, CDR2 SMNVEV (reference sequence). The CDR3 is 14 residues long. Germline trimming cut 7 bases from V and 7 bases from J; bases unmatched to any gene: 10. CDR3 protein: CASNYRGPGAGYTF. The CDR3 nucleotides read TGTGCCAGCAATTACAGGGGGCCCGGGGCTGGCTACACCTTC.

This clone was picked up one time. The chain recombines TRBV9 with TRBJ2-3; 11 bases map to TRBD2. The CDR3 has 17 amino acids. V gave up 4 bases and J gave up 6 bases; unmatched junction bases: 13. The germline V gene encodes CDR1 SGDLS and CDR2 YYNGEE. CDR3 protein: CASSPRGSGRAEDTQYF. The CDR3 DNA is TGTGCCAGCAGCCCCCGCGGTAGCGGGAGGGCCGAGGATACGCAGTATTTT.

This sequence joins TRBV11-2 and TRBJ1-2; D call uncertain. V lost 5 bases and J lost 4, with 14 bases in between. The CDR3 has 14 amino acids. CDR1 and CDR2 (germline): SGHAT, FQNNGV. CDR3 nucleotides: TGTGCCAGCAGCCCCGTAGGAGGTTCCTATGGCTACACCTTC. Protein: CASSPVGGSYGYTF.

The rearrangement links TRBV9 to TRBJ2-1, with 8 bases identical to TRBD2. V shed 6 bases, J shed 2 bases, and the junction held 4 bases outside the gene matches. Per germline, CDR1 SGDLS and CDR2 YYNGEE. This CDR3 has 14 residues. The CDR3 reads CASTSGGTYNEQFF. The CDR3, as DNA: TGTGCCAGCACCAGCGGGGGCACCTACAATGAGCAGTTCTTC.

The chain couples TRBV30 to TRBJ1-1; TRBD1 matches 8 bases. Trimming took 2 bases from V and 11 from J; bases not matched to a gene: 7. The CDR3 has 12 amino acids. Germline-derived CDR1 and CDR2 are GTSNPN and SVGIG (reference sequence). In nucleotides, the CDR3 is TGTGCCTGGAGTCAGGGGGCTAGCCAGGCTTTCTTT. It translates to CAWSQGASQAFF.

The V gene is TRBV5-6, the J gene TRBJ2-5, with 7 bases that match TRBD1. J was trimmed by 3 bases and V by 4 bases; bases with no gene match: 6. CDR1 and CDR2 from the germline V gene are SGHDT and YYEEEE. This CDR3 has 14 amino acids. CDR3 DNA: TGTGCCAGCAGCCGACGTGACAGGGAAGAGACCCAGTACTTC. Amino acid sequence: CASSRRDREETQYF.

The CDR3 reads CASSPGGTENEKLFF. In DNA form, the CDR3 reads TGTGCCAGCAGCCCGGGCGGGACGGAGAATGAAAAACTGTTTTTT. The chain employs TRBV5-4 and TRBJ1-4, with D maybe TRBD1 (5 bases). The V gene lost 4 bases and the J gene lost 5 bases, with 15 bases spanning the gap. The germline CDR1 and CDR2 sequences are SGHNT and YYREEE (reference sequence). CDR3 length equals 15 residues. Together with reference TRBV5-4 and TRBJ1-4, the CDR3 gives the full variable domain: ETGVTQSPTHLIKTRGQQVTLRCSSQSGHNTVSWYQQALGQGPQFIFQYYREEENGRGNFPPRFSGLQFPNYSSELNVNALELDDSALYLCASSPGGTENEKLFFGSGTQLSVL.

The V call is TRBV25-1, the J call TRBJ1-1; 9 bases map to TRBD1. Germline-derived CDR1 and CDR2 are MGHDK and SYGVNS. Trimming cost V 1 base and J 5 bases; bases outside gene matches: 2. This CDR3 contains 14 residues. The CDR3 region has the DNA TGTGCCAGCAGTGAATTCGGGACAGGGACTGAAGCTTTCTTT. Encoded protein: CASSEFGTGTEAFF.